These 10 T cell receptor beta chains share one sample of origin, sequenced in a study of blood T cells in healthy people across ages. Primers used in a second PCR of roughly 7 to 12 cycles were a sample-barcoded 5' primer and a J-beta primer mix. Each CDR3 protein gets one entry after TCRdb re-called the 5' RACE reads with MiXCR. The data show roughly 680,000 distinct CDR3 sequences, roughly half seen once. The specimen sequenced was blood. The receptors derive from a woman at least 80 years old in good health.

This clonotype was recorded at least ten times. This chain uses TRBV2 with TRBJ2-7; D not resolved. The CDR3 is 13 residues long. V gave up 7 bases and J gave up 0 bases, with 10 bases separating them. The germline V gene has CDR1 SNHLY and CDR2 FYNNEI. In DNA, the CDR3 is TGTGCCAGCAATGCCGGCCGCTCCTACGAGCAGTACTTC. Translated, it gives CASNAGRSYEQYF.

The chain has TRBV20-1 and TRBJ2-7; TRBD2 matches 10 bases. V gave up 6 bases and J gave up 1 base; unmatched junction bases: 12. CDR3 length: 16 amino acids. The germline V gene encodes CDR1 DFQATT and CDR2 SNEGSKA (reference sequence). CDR3 nucleotide sequence: TGCAGTGCCTTTAACCTACTAGCGGGAAAATCCTACGAGCAGTACTTC. Amino acids: CSAFNLLAGKSYEQYF.

The V call is TRBV5-1, the J call TRBJ1-1; D possibly corresponds to TRBD1 (6 bases). The V end lost 1 base, the J end lost 1 base, and 11 bases lay between the germline ends. Germline-derived CDR1 and CDR2 are SGHRS and YFSETQ. The CDR3 sequence is 15 residues long. The CDR3 nucleotides read TGCGCCAGCAGCTTGAAGGGAGGGGGGAACACTGAAGCTTTCTTT. Translation: CASSLKGGGNTEAFF.

The CDR3 here is CASRGTGSNIQYF. DNA of the CDR3: TGTGCCAGCAGGGGGACTGGCTCAAACATTCAGTACTTC. V is TRBV12-3 or TRBV12-4 and J is TRBJ2-4; D might be TRBD2 (6 bases). This CDR3 has 13 amino acids. V gave up 6 bases and J gave up 6 bases, with 12 bases separating them.

This chain's CDR3 is CASSPWTSGGNKQFF. CDR3 nucleotide sequence: TGTGCCAGCAGCCCCTGGACTAGCGGGGGTAACAAGCAGTTCTTC. The chain recombines TRBV7-2 with TRBJ2-1; 13 positions match TRBD2. CDR1 is SGHTA, CDR2 FQGNSA, per germline. V gave up 5 bases and J gave up 11 bases; unmatched junction bases: 9. The CDR3 runs to 15 residues.

In this sample, this clonotype turned up a few times. V and J are TRBV5-1 and TRBJ2-5; D is unclear. V was cut by 3 bases and J by 3 bases, with 18 bases left in between. CDR1 is SGHRS and CDR2 is YFSETQ in the germline V gene. This CDR3 spans 16 amino acids. CDR3 region: CASSSRPTRNEETQYF. The CDR3 nucleotides read TGCGCCAGCAGCTCCCGCCCGACACGGAACGAAGAGACCCAGTACTTC.

The rearrangement uses TRBV7-2 and TRBJ2-1, with D hard to call. The CDR3 extends over 15 amino acids. Germline V gene data show CDR1 as SGHTA and CDR2 as FQGNSA. V lost 6 bases and J 0 bases, leaving 12 bases between the germline ends. As DNA, the CDR3 is TGTGCCAGCAGGGCAGAAGTTAGCTCCTACAATGAGCAGTTCTTC. Amino acid sequence: CASRAEVSSYNEQFF.

The J gene is TRBJ2-3, the V gene TRBV20-1; 8 bases line up with TRBD1. Per germline, CDR1 DFQATT and CDR2 SNEGSKA (reference sequence). V was clipped by 6 bases and J by 3 bases; unmatched bases: 8. CDR3 length equals 14 residues. The CDR3 reads CSATGGFGTDTQYF. As DNA, the CDR3 is TGCAGTGCAACAGGGGGTTTCGGGACAGATACGCAGTATTTT.

Only a few counts were recorded for this clonotype. V gene TRBV28 combines with J gene TRBJ1-5; 7 nucleotides agree with TRBD1. Germline V gene data show CDR1 as MDHEN and CDR2 as SYDVKM. The CDR3 length is 14 residues. V dropped 6 bases and J dropped 6; count of bases not matched to a gene: 8. This chain's CDR3 is CASRSTGAVQPQHF. As DNA, the CDR3 is TGTGCCAGCAGATCAACAGGGGCGGTTCAGCCCCAGCATTTT.

The rearrangement links TRBV24-1 to TRBJ2-5; possible D gene TRBD1, 6 bases. Trimming removed 4 bases at V and 5 bases at J, with 19 bases between. The CDR3 consists of 16 residues. The germline V gene has CDR1 KGHDR and CDR2 SFDVKD. The CDR3 bases are TGTGCCACCAGTGACCGCCGGACAGCGCGTAGGGAGACCCAGTACTTC. Translation: CATSDRRTARRETQYF.